This TCR beta chain appears in the sequencing data of a study of regulatory T cells in long-lasting Graves disease. For TCR beta, libraries came from iRepertoire HTBI primers and Arm-PCR of CDR3 regions. A single record per CDR3 protein comes from TCRdb applying MiXCR to the multiplex PCR reads. The table lists 350,000 to 500,000 distinct CDR3 sequences, 21% of them singletons. The time point denotes: persistent/refractory GD, antithyroid drugs over 5 years with positive TRAb. TCR sequences were obtained from RNA taken from PBMCs. Peripheral blood, at about 10 milliliters, went into EDTA tubes. In this sample, this clonotype turned up many times. This CDR3 has 12 residues. Germline V gene sequence: CDR1 SQVTM, CDR2 ANQGSEA. The V and J ends lost 1 base and 8 bases respectively, with 9 bases between them.

The chain is built from TRBV29-1 and TRBJ2-4, with no clear D. The source is a female donor with Graves disease. The specimen was peripheral blood mononuclear cells (PBMCs), collected when the disease was refractory, from a patient treated with antithyroid drugs. The CDR3 DNA reads as TGCAGCGTTGAAGGGACCCCAGACATTCAGTACTTC. It yields the protein CSVEGTPDIQYF.